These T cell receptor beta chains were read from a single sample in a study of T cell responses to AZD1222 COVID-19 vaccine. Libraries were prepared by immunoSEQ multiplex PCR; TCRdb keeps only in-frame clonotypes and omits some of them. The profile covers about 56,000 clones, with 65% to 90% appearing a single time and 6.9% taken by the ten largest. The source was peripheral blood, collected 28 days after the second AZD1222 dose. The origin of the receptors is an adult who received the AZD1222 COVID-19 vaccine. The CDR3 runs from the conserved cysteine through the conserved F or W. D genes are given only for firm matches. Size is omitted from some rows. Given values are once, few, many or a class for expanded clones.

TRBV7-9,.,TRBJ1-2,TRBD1,TGTGCCAGCAGCTTGGGACAGGGACATGGCTACACCTTC,CASSLGQGHGYTF
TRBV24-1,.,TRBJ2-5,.,TGTGCCACCAGTGACCCCTCAGAGGGAGAGACCCAGTACTTC,CATSDPSEGETQYF
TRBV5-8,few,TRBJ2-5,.,TGTGCCAGCAGCTCAGCATCGGGTATCCAAGAGACCCAGTACTTC,CASSSASGIQETQYF
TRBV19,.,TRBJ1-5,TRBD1,TGTGCCAGTAGTCCCCCCCGGTCGGACAGGGTTGGCCAGCCCCAGCATTTT,CASSPPRSDRVGQPQHF
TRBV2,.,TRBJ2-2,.,TGTGCCAGCAGTCCCCTGAGAAGTCTTTCTAAGAACACCGGGGAGCTGTTTTTT,CASSPLRSLSKNTGELFF
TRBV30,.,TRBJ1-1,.,TGTGCCTGGCTTAAGGAGTTAGGGTCCACTGAAGCTTTCTTT,CAWLKELGSTEAFF
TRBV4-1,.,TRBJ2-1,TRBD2,TGCGCCAGCAGCCTTGTCTGGTCTAGCGGGCAATCCGTGTACAATGAGCAGTTCTTC,CASSLVWSSGQSVYNEQFF
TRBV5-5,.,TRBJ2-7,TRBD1,TGTGCCAGCAGCTCGGGACAGGGGCCTCGCGAGCAGTACTTC,CASSSGQGPREQYF
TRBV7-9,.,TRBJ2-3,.,TGTGCCAGCAGCTGGACCGGAAGCACAGATACGCAGTATTTT,CASSWTGSTDTQYF
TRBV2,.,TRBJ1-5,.,TGTGCCAGCAGTGAACTTAGTAGCAATCAGCCCCAGCATTTT,CASSELSSNQPQHF
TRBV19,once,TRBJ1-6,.,TGTGCCAGTAGTTTTAGACAGCCTAATTCACCCCTCCACTTT,CASSFRQPNSPLHF
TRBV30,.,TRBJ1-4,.,TGTGCCTGGAGCATAACAGGGAATCGGAATGAAAAACTGTTTTTT,CAWSITGNRNEKLFF
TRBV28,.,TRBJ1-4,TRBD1,TGTGCCAGCCGGCCCCCGGGACAGGGAGAAAAACTGTTTTTT,CASRPPGQGEKLFF
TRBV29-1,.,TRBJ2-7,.,TGCAGCGCCAATGGGCTAGATAGCTACGAGCAGTACTTC,CSANGLDSYEQYF
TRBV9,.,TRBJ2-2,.,TGTGCCAGCAGCCTAGCAGGGCCGACGAACACCGGGGAGCTGTTTTTT,CASSLAGPTNTGELFF
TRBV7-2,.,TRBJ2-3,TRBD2,TGTGCCAGCAGCTTAGCGCAGGGACTAGCGGGGCTAGATACGCAGTATTTT,CASSLAQGLAGLDTQYF
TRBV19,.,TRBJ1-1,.,TGTGCCAGTAGTACGCCGTCGGGTTACACTGAAGCTTTCTTT,CASSTPSGYTEAFF
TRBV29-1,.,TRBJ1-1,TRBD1,TGCAGCGTTGAAAGGGACAGCGAGAGGCACACTGAAGCTTTCTTT,CSVERDSERHTEAFF
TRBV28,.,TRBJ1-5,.,TGTGCCAGCAGTAGGCGGGGGAGCAATCAGCCCCAGCATTTT,CASSRRGSNQPQHF
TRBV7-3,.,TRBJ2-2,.,TGTGCCAGCAGCCCGGGACTCCAGAACACCGGGGAGCTGTTTTTT,CASSPGLQNTGELFF
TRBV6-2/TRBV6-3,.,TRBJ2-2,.,TGTGCCAGCAGTTACTTTACGGGAACAGGGGAGCTGTTTTTT,CASSYFTGTGELFF
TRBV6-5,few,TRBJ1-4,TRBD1,TGTGCCAGCAAGGCCGACAGGGAAGTTTATGAAAAACTGTTTTTT,CASKADREVYEKLFF
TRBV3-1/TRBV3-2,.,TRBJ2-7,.,TGTGCCAGCAGCCAAGATCCAGGGGCAGGGGCTTCCTACGAGCAGTACTTC,CASSQDPGAGASYEQYF
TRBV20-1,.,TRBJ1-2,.,TGCAGTGCTAGTTTGCCCCTAACCTACGGCTACACCTTC,CSASLPLTYGYTF
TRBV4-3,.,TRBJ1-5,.,TGCGCCAGCAGCCAAGGACAGGGCAATCAGCCCCAGCATTTT,CASSQGQGNQPQHF
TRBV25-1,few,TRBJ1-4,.,TGTGCCAGCAGTTCACAGGCAGGTTTTGAAAAACTGTTTTTT,CASSSQAGFEKLFF
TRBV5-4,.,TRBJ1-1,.,TGTGCCAGCAGCTTGGCCGAGGGATCCGACACTGAAGCTTTCTTT,CASSLAEGSDTEAFF